The present T cell receptor beta chain was sequenced within a study of graft-versus-host responses after intestinal transplantation (dated by TCRdb to the early 2020s). With respect to the entire study: The transplants that recipients received were multivisceral, liver-intestinal, or isolated intestinal. Alloreactive clones were identified by sequencing pre-transplant mixed lymphocyte reaction products and comparing these products with unstimulated pre-transplant donor and recipient T cells. Rather than going through the commercial service, samples from a few later patients were sequenced in-house on an Illumina MiSeq and processed with MiXCR. Donor T cell macrochimerism was defined as a peak of at least 4% donor T cells among recipient peripheral blood mononuclear cells. After intestinal transplantation, graft-versus-host and host-versus-graft alloreactive T cell clones were followed in the graft, circulation and bone marrow using bulk TCR-beta CDR3 sequencing. Anti-thymocyte globulin induction was given to all recipients, followed by maintenance tacrolimus and steroids for two to four years. A cohort of about two dozen intestinal transplant recipients, including one retransplant, was enrolled, and 3 patients lacking pretransplant specimens were excluded.

Explained via the paper, the time point label denotes: cells obtained before transplantation from donor or recipient. CD3+CD4+ and CD3+CD8+ populations were FACS-sorted from unstimulated pre-transplant donor and recipient cells taken from spleen or lymph nodes. Libraries were built with the immunoSEQ multiplex PCR assay. For most patients, genomic DNA was isolated with the Qiagen DNeasy Blood and Tissue Kit and sent frozen to Adaptive Biotechnologies for TCR sequencing. High-throughput TCR-beta CDR3 sequencing of genomic DNA from most patients was performed by Adaptive Biotechnologies. The authors' analysis ran thus. Adaptive's ImmunoSEQ software supplied the TCR sequencing data for more than 15 patients, while MiXCR and VDJtools were used to process a few other patients. To correct CD4 versus CD8 sorting errors, any sequence found in both subsets at a frequency ratio below 5:1 was removed. CDR3 nucleotide sequences shared between donor and recipient were removed because their origin could not be assigned. At least 2-fold expansion over unstimulated cells and a minimum CFSE-low frequency of 0.002% (template counts) or 0.001% (read counts) were required for clones to be classified as alloreactive. A clone was considered mappable if detected in the sequenced pre-transplant spleen, lymph node, or MLR CFSE-low populations of the donor or recipient. The cumulative frequency of alloreactive clones was calculated as a percentage of all sequences, weighted by copy number. Imported from immuneACCESS, the table was reduced by TCRdb to in-frame sequences with V and J called. These copies leave out some clones; in studies compared against another copy, an unresolved V gene accounts for under half, and the cause of the remainder is not known. V and J calls and clone size are those listed in that table; D and trimming were worked out from the DNA. The sample data list approximately 100,000 clones, and 90% of these were observed just once. Over 0.1% of the sample is in the top ten clones.

Results the study describes overall, beyond this receptor: High GvH to HvG T cell clonal ratios were observed in the allografts of patients with donor T cell macrochimerism. Early after transplant, peak levels of circulating GvH clones were found to be associated with declines in HvG clones. GvH clones were found in recipient bone marrow, and some of the GvH clones appeared earlier in ileal mucosa or blood, which is consistent with an intestinal mucosal origin. Conclusions were limited by the relatively low number and heterogeneity of intestinal transplant patients.

The CDR3 numbers 12 residues from cysteine through phenylalanine. The entry retains the CDR3 DNA only, 36 bases that are in frame from base 1. V is cut back by 4 bases and J by 4 bases, with 2 bases in the junction unmatched. Taken from the germline V gene, the CDR1 and CDR2 loops are SQVTM and ANQGSEA. Comments on this clone: Its antigen remains undetermined. Base qualities are missing; no much larger clone stands one base away. The sample contains more than one DNA sequence encoding this CDR3.

Recombination connected TRBV29-1 to TRBJ2-7, with 9 middle bases fitting TRBD1. This receptor was obtained from a human donor who received an intestinal transplant. Sequenced material: unstimulated CD4+ T cells sorted from spleen or lymph node cells, taken before intestinal transplant. The nucleotides read TGCAGCGTTGGGGGACAGGGATACGAGCAGTACTTC. Protein translation: CSVGGQGYEQYF.